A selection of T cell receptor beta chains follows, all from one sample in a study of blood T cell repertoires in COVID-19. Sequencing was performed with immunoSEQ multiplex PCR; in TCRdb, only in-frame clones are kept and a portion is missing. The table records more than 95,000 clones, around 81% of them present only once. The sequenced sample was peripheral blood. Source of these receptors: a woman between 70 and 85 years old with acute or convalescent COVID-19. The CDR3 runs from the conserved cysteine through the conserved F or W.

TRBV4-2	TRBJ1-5	CASSQGPFNQPQHF
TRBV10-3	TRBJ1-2	CAISGGHSANYGYTF
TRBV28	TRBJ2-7	CASSLVSSTSGTRPYEQYF
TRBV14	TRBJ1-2	CASIIRGGGRYGYTF
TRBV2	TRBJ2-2	CAHRNGRGRGSGELFF
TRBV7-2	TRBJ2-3	CASSRTSGSTDTQYF
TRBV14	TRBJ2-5	CASSQEGNRYWLAGEDETQYF
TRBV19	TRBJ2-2	CASSMQGADTGELFF
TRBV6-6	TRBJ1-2	CASSYSVGVGYTF
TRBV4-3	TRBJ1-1	CASSTLLGGGTEAFF
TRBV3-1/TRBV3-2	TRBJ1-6	CASSQERAVAGYMVDYNSPLHF
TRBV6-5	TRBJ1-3	CASCGAFTAGNTIYF
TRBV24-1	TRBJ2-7	CATSGGDRAPNSYEQYF
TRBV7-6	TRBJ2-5	CASSSPSGLAVQETQYF
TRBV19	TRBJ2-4	CASSDRDRGFAKNIQYF
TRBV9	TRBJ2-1	CASSVVRGGRASNEQFF
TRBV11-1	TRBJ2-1	CASSPLAGPSTEQFF
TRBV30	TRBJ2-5	CAWGFSGGYGRETQYF
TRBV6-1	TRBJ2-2	CASSARTSGGFTGELFF
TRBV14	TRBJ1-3	CASSPGATIYF
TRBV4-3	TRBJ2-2	CASSHGAGGPGELFF
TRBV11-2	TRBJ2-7	CASSLASSYEQYF
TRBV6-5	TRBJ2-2	CASSFGTVNTGELFF
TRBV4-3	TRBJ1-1	CASSQEPRTEAFF
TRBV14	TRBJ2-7	CASSQEVDSSYEQYF
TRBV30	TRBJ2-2	CAWSVIGGTGELFF
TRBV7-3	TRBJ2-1	CASSLTPSGRSNEQFF
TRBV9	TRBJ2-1	CASSVGYGGAWEQFF
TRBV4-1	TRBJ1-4	CASSHPGGGATNEKLFF
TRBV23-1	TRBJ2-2	CASSQSTGAWAGTGELFF
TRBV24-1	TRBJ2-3	CATSDTDRNTQYF
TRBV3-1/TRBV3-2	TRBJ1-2	CASSQGVRGYGYTF
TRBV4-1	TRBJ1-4	CASSQITVETNEKLFF
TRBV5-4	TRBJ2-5	CASSLEAGGGETQYF
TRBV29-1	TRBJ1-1	CSVALRVGIFF
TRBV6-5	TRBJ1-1	CASSYVLRGGTEAFF
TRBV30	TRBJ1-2	CACHAGTFYGYTF
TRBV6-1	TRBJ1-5	CASSEAVWGLQPQHF
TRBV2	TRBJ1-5	CASRRWDLGQPQHF
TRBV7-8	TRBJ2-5	CASKTGVQETQYF
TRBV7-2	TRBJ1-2	CASSLALPGGGYGYTF
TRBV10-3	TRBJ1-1	CAISTQGLNTEAFF
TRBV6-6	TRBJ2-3	CASSSTSSGRSDTQYF
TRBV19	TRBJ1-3	CASSRRGTGGISGNTIYF
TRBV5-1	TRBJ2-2	CASSLEPPSNTGELFF
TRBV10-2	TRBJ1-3	CASRDSSGNTIYF
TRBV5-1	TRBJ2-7	CASSLAGQSYEQYF
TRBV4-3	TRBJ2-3	CASSQETGTSTDTQYF
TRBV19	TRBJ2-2	CASRDRGNTGELFF
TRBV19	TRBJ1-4	CASTTLGGTGRGKLFF
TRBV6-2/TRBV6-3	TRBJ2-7	CASSYTPWTGGSYEQYF
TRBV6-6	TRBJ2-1	CASSYGRGGLNEQFF
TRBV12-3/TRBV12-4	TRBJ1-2	CASSQQGTYGYTF
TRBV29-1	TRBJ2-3	CSVGQGNTDTQYF
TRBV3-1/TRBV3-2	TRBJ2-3	CASSPPGADTQYF
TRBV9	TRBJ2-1	CASSAPGGYNEQFF
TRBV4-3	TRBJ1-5	CASSQAYSNQPQHF
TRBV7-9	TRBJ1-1	CASSLEGQEAFF
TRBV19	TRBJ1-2	CASSLRDRAYGYTF